These 30 T cell receptor beta chains were all obtained from the same sample, sequenced in a study of cytomegalovirus exposure and HLA in healthy donors. Libraries were prepared by immunoSEQ multiplex PCR; TCRdb keeps only in-frame clonotypes and omits some of them. The sample yields over 45,000 clones, around nine tenths seen once. Sequencing was done on a sample of PBMCs. The receptors shown here come from a man between 18 and 35 years old in good health and CMV-seronegative.

The chain employs TRBV14 and TRBJ2-3; D not resolved. The V and J ends lost 1 base and 0 bases respectively, with 5 bases between them. Germline assignment: CDR1 SGHDN and CDR2 FVKESK. The CDR3 has 14 residues. The CDR3 protein is CASSQGGSTDTQYF. CDR3 bases: TGTGCCAGCAGCCAAGGCGGTAGCACAGATACGCAGTATTTT.

The chain recombines TRBV15 with TRBJ2-3; D is unclear. The CDR3 loop spans 15 amino acids. Germline-derived CDR1 and CDR2 are LNHNV and YYDKDF (reference sequence). Trimming stripped 2 bases from V and 1 base from J, with 10 bases between. The CDR3 is CATSRSSGGTDTQYF. CDR3 coding DNA: TGTGCCACCAGCAGATCGAGTGGTGGCACAGATACGCAGTATTTT.

By share, this clone counts as medium-sized. V is TRBV7-3 and J is TRBJ2-7; possible D gene TRBD1, 5 bases. Deletions cut 5 bases from V and 5 bases from J, with 16 bases between. This CDR3 region has 14 residues. Germline V gives CDR1 SGHTA, CDR2 FQGTGA. The DNA of the CDR3 is TGTGCCAGCAGCCCTAGTGGGGCGCTCCACGAGCAGTACTTC. This translates into CASSPSGALHEQYF.

In this sample, this clone turned up a few times. This chain links TRBV28 with TRBJ2-7; D may be TRBD2 (6 bases). V dropped 6 bases and J dropped 1 base, with 16 bases sitting between them. The CDR3 spans 15 residues. Germline CDR1 is MDHEN and CDR2 is SYDVKM. DNA for the CDR3: TGTGCCAGCAGCTCAGGTGGCGGGGAGTCCTACGAGCAGTACTTC. This encodes CASSSGGGESYEQYF. Full variable domain (remainder filled in from reference TRBV28 and TRBJ2-7): DVKVTQSSRYLVKRTGEKVFLECVQDMDHENMFWYRQDPGLGLRLIYFSYDVKMKEKGDIPEGYSVSREKKERFSLILESASTNQTSMYLCASSSGGGESYEQYFGPGTRLTVT.

The rearrangement joins TRBV27 to TRBJ2-1; TRBD2 matches at 13 bases. The CDR3 loop spans 16 amino acids. The V gene's germline CDR1 is MNHEY and CDR2 SMNVEV (reference sequence). Trimming removed 2 bases from V and 6 bases from J; junction bases left unmatched: 4. The CDR3 DNA is TGTGCCAGCAGTTTAGGGACTAGCGGGAAGACCAATGAGCAGTTCTTC. It translates to CASSLGTSGKTNEQFF.

This sequence joins TRBV9 and TRBJ2-1; 16 bases agree with TRBD2. The germline gives CDR1 SGDLS, CDR2 YYNGEE. The CDR3 loop spans 17 amino acids. V shed 4 bases and J 9 bases; nucleotides not matched to a gene: 10. The CDR3 region has the DNA TGTGCCAGCAGCCCCCGGAAGGGACTAGCGGGAGGGAGTGAGCAGTTCTTC. Translating it yields CASSPRKGLAGGSEQFF.

V and J are TRBV7-9 and TRBJ1-4, with D perhaps TRBD1 (5 bases). The CDR3 covers 15 residues. CDR1 and CDR2 from the germline V gene are SEHNR and FQNEAQ (reference sequence). V was pared by 1 base and J by 5 bases, with 11 bases between. The CDR3 reads CASSLVTGSNEKLFF. The CDR3, as DNA: TGTGCCAGCAGCTTAGTCACAGGCTCAAATGAAAAACTGTTTTTT.

The V call is TRBV7-2, the J call TRBJ2-7; TRBD1 aligns across 7 bases. After removal of 5 bases from V and 3 bases from J, the junction contained 7 bases not matched to a gene. The CDR3 length is 14 residues. Germline V gene lookup returns CDR1 SGHTA and CDR2 FQGNSA. DNA for the CDR3: TGTGCCAGCAGCCCACAGTGGGACAGCTACGAGCAGTACTTC. Its protein product is CASSPQWDSYEQYF.

The chain is built from TRBV9 and TRBJ2-7, with D perhaps matching TRBD2 (6 bases). The CDR3 sequence is 15 residues long. In germline, CDR1 is SGDLS, CDR2 YYNGEE. V was shortened by 2 bases and J by 0 bases, with 12 bases between the two germline ends. CDR3 in amino acids: CASSVTSESSYEQYF. CDR3 DNA sequence: TGTGCCAGCAGCGTGACTAGTGAGAGCTCCTACGAGCAGTACTTC.

The rearrangement joins TRBV7-9 to TRBJ1-4, with 8 positions matching TRBD1. The CDR3 length is 15 residues. CDR1 is SEHNR, CDR2 FQNEAQ, per germline (reference sequence). The junction had 6 bases not matched to a gene; V was cut back by 2 bases and J by 7 bases. The CDR3 DNA reads as TGTGCCAGCAGCTTAACTTCCAGGGGGCTTGAAAAACTGTTTTTT. Its translation: CASSLTSRGLEKLFF.

This chain joins TRBV4-2 and TRBJ2-7; the D is unclear. V was clipped by 9 bases and J by 0 bases, with 15 bases between them. The CDR3 runs to 14 residues. Germline V lookup: CDR1 LGHNA, CDR2 YNFKEQ. CDR3 loop: CASRESLSSYEQYF. The CDR3 DNA reads TGTGCCAGTCGCGAGTCGTTAAGCTCCTACGAGCAGTACTTC.

The chain employs TRBV5-4 and TRBJ2-5, with 11 positions matching TRBD2. The trim removed 3 bases at V and 5 bases at J, leaving 9 bases unmatched. The germline V gene encodes CDR1 SGHNT and CDR2 YYREEE (reference sequence). This CDR3 is built from 16 residues. The CDR3 region has the DNA TGTGCCAGCAGCTCCCTGTTAGCGGGGGGGAGGGAGACCCAGTACTTC. Its protein is CASSSLLAGGRETQYF.

The chain carries TRBV7-8 and TRBJ1-2, with D maybe TRBD1 (5 bases). The CDR3 is made up of 14 amino acids. The V end was cut by 4 bases, the J end by 7 bases, with 16 bases between. In germline, CDR1 is SGHVS, CDR2 FQNEAQ. CDR3 region: CASSSDTPIPGYTF. The CDR3 DNA follows: TGTGCCAGCAGCTCGGACACCCCGATCCCTGGCTACACCTTC.

This clone showed up just once. The rearrangement links TRBV5-1 to TRBJ2-3, with 7 bases identical to TRBD1. The germline V gene has CDR1 SGHRS and CDR2 YFSETQ. The V segment lost 4 bases and the J segment 2 bases; nucleotides outside the gene matches: 7. The CDR3 covers 15 residues. The CDR3 DNA reads TGCGCCAGCAGCCCGGGGACAGATAACACAGATACGCAGTATTTT. Its protein product is CASSPGTDNTDTQYF.

The V call is TRBV19, the J call TRBJ1-2; TRBD1 is a possible D gene (5 bases). V was cut by 5 bases and J by 2 bases, with 12 bases left in between. This CDR3 has 14 residues. Germline CDR1 is LNHDA and CDR2 is SQIVND (reference sequence). As DNA, the CDR3 is TGTGCCAGTAGTTTCGGGGGAGACAACTATGGCTACACCTTC. This encodes CASSFGGDNYGYTF. Using reference TRBV19 and TRBJ1-2 for the parts outside the CDR3, the full variable domain is DGGITQSPKYLFRKEGQNVTLSCEQNLNHDAMYWYRQDPGQGLRLIYYSQIVNDFQKGDIAEGYSVSREKKESFPLTVTSAQKNPTAFYLCASSFGGDNYGYTFGSGTRLTVV.

The V and J genes are TRBV28 and TRBJ1-2, with D possibly matching TRBD1 (6 bases). V lost 7 bases and J lost 2, with 14 bases in between. CDR3 length: 14 residues. Per the germline V gene, CDR1 is MDHEN and CDR2 is SYDVKM. CDR3 in DNA: TGTGCCAGCACAAAGGAGAGGGGGAACTATGGCTACACCTTC. Amino acids: CASTKERGNYGYTF.

The V call is TRBV6-6, the J call TRBJ2-2; D uncertain. Germline assignment: CDR1 MNHNY and CDR2 SVGAGI (reference sequence). This CDR3 has 14 residues. V dropped 7 bases and J dropped 3 bases, with 12 bases sitting between them. The CDR3 sequence is CASNGQRDTGELFF. CDR3 bases: TGTGCCAGCAACGGTCAGCGAGACACCGGGGAGCTGTTTTTT.

V gene TRBV25-1 combines with J gene TRBJ2-1; 9 bases agree with TRBD2. Germline V lookup: CDR1 MGHDK, CDR2 SYGVNS. This CDR3 is 14 amino acids long. The J segment lost 6 bases and the V segment lost 6 bases, leaving 6 bases of the junction unmatched. This CDR3 is CASSLAGPVNEQFF. Here the CDR3 DNA reads TGTGCCAGCAGCCTAGCGGGACCGGTCAATGAGCAGTTCTTC.

V usage is TRBV18 and J usage is TRBJ2-1; 8 nucleotides match TRBD2. Germline V gene sequence: CDR1 KGHSH, CDR2 LQKENI. The CDR3 has 15 amino acids. Trimming removed 0 bases from V and 12 bases from J; junction bases left unmatched: 10. The CDR3 DNA reads as TGTGCCAGCTCACCACCGGCCAGCGGGAGCTTCATGCAGTTCTTC. Translated: CASSPPASGSFMQFF.

The table lists this clone with a few counts. The rearrangement links TRBV11-3 to TRBJ2-7, with 8 nucleotides matching TRBD2. The CDR3 runs to 14 residues. V dropped 4 bases and J dropped 4; count of bases not matched to a gene: 6. Germline V CDR1 and CDR2: SGHNT, YENEEA. The CDR3 region has the DNA TGTGCCAGCAGCTCTACCCCTAGCGGGTACGAGCAGTACTTC. Translated: CASSSTPSGYEQYF.

The gene calls are TRBV29-1 and TRBJ1-2, with 12 bases matching TRBD1. V shed 4 bases and J 4 bases; nucleotides not matched to a gene: 13. CDR1 and CDR2 (germline): SQVTM, ANQGSEA. This CDR3 comprises 17 residues. CDR3 nucleotide sequence: TGCAGCGTTGGGGGGACAGGGGGCGCAACAAACGGCTATGGCTACACCTTC. It is translated as CSVGGTGGATNGYGYTF.

The rearrangement links TRBV4-1 to TRBJ2-7; no clear D gene. Trimming took off 1 base at V and 3 bases at J, with 7 bases between the two ends. This CDR3 is built from 13 residues. Germline loops: CDR1 MGHRA, CDR2 YSYEKL. The CDR3, as DNA: TGCGCCAGCAGCCAAGCCTCTTTCTACGAGCAGTACTTC. This codes for CASSQASFYEQYF.

V and J are TRBV19 and TRBJ2-1; 7 nucleotides align to TRBD2. CDR1 and CDR2 (germline): LNHDA, SQIVND (reference sequence). This CDR3 is built from 16 residues. J lost 0 bases, V lost 4 bases, and 6 bases had no gene match. This chain's CDR3 is CASSSGWGGSYNEQFF. In DNA form, the CDR3 reads TGTGCCAGTAGTAGCGGGTGGGGGGGCTCCTACAATGAGCAGTTCTTC.

This CDR3 is CASSTRDTYQETQYF. The CDR3, as DNA: TGTGCCAGCAGCACCCGGGACACGTACCAAGAGACCCAGTACTTC. The V and J genes are TRBV13 and TRBJ2-5, with a weak D call TRBD1 (6 bases). Per the germline V gene, CDR1 is PRHDT and CDR2 is FYEKMQ (reference sequence). The CDR3 runs to 15 residues. V lost 5 bases and J lost 0, with 13 bases in between.

The gene calls are TRBV9 and TRBJ2-3; 9 nucleotides match TRBD1. Germline trimming cut 0 bases from V and 6 bases from J; bases unmatched to any gene: 8. The CDR3 contains 16 residues. Germline CDR1 SGDLS, CDR2 YYNGEE. CDR3 coding DNA: TGTGCCAGCAGCGTAGCGTCACAGGGGGCTTGGGATACGCAGTATTTT. This translates into CASSVASQGAWDTQYF. The full variable domain, its missing parts supplied by reference TRBV9 and TRBJ2-3, is DSGVTQTPKHLITATGQRVTLRCSPRSGDLSVYWYQQSLDQGLQFLIQYYNGEERAKGNILERFSAQQFPDLHSELNLSSLELGDSALYFCASSVASQGAWDTQYFGPGTRLTVL.

CDR3 sequence (DNA): TGTGCCAGCAAGTCGGAGGGGCCCCAGCATTTT. It translates to CASKSEGPQHF. This sequence joins TRBV28 and TRBJ1-5; D unclear. The germline V gene encodes CDR1 MDHEN and CDR2 SYDVKM. The V end lost 7 bases, the J end lost 9 bases, and 10 bases lay between the germline ends. CDR3 length: 11 residues.

There are a few counts of this clone. V is TRBV4-1 and J is TRBJ2-5; 7 bases line up with TRBD2. V lost 1 base to trimming and J lost 11 bases; unmatched junction nucleotides: 7. Germline-derived CDR1 and CDR2 are MGHRA and YSYEKL. The CDR3 is 13 residues long. CDR3 DNA sequence: TGCGCCAGCAGCCAAGGGGGCCTAGCGGCTCAGTACTTC. Residues: CASSQGGLAAQYF.

This chain joins TRBV2 and TRBJ2-7; D possibly corresponds to TRBD1 (6 bases). CDR3 length equals 13 residues. Trimming stripped 4 bases from V and 5 bases from J, with 12 bases between. Germline lookup yields CDR1 SNHLY and CDR2 FYNNEI. The CDR3 DNA reads TGTGCCAGCAGTGGGGGGCAGGGCAACGAGCAGTACTTC. It translates to CASSGGQGNEQYF.

The chain couples TRBV7-8 to TRBJ1-1; D call uncertain. Germline CDR1 SGHVS, CDR2 FQNEAQ. This CDR3 region has 12 residues. V lost 3 bases and J 11 bases, leaving 13 bases between the germline ends. CDR3 DNA sequence: TGTGCCAGCAGCTTGAGTCGAAGCGGGGCTTTCTTT. Translation gives CASSLSRSGAFF. Complete variable domain (other parts from reference TRBV7-8 and TRBJ1-1): GAGVSQSPRYKVAKRGQDVALRCDPISGHVSLFWYQQALGQGPEFLTYFQNEAQLDKSGLPSDRFFAERPEGSVSTLKIQRTQQEDSAVYLCASSLSRSGAFFGQGTRLTVV.

The CDR3 sequence: CASSPTELSYNEQFF. Here the CDR3 DNA reads TGTGCCAGCAGCCCGACAGAGCTGTCCTACAATGAGCAGTTCTTC. J is TRBJ2-1 and V is TRBV6-5; D possibly corresponds to TRBD1 (5 bases). V lost 6 bases, J lost 1 base, and 13 bases lay in between. This CDR3 is 15 amino acids long. Germline-derived CDR1 and CDR2 are MNHEY and SVGAGI.